These T cell receptor beta chains were read from a single sample in a study of tumor-infiltrating lymphocytes in primary liver carcinoma. TCRdb called the multiplex PCR reads again in MiXCR, with one record for every CDR3 protein. The table shows fewer than 400,000 distinct CDR3 sequences, with approximately 65% occurring only once. Sequencing was done on a sample of peripheral blood. Source of these receptors: a man in his forties with primary liver carcinoma and hepatitis B virus infection. The CDR3 runs from the conserved cysteine through the conserved F or W. D genes are given only for firm matches. Not all rows give a size; the values are once, few, many and, for expanded clones, a class.

CDR3 protein	CDR3 DNA	J gene	V gene	clone size	D gene
CASSELADIDTQYF	TGTGCCAGCAGCGAACTAGCGGACATAGATACGCAGTATTTT	TRBJ2-3	TRBV7-3	once	TRBD2
CASSSGQQRETQYF	TGTGCCAGCAGCTCGGGACAGCAAAGGGAGACCCAGTACTTC	TRBJ2-5	TRBV7-9	-	TRBD1
CASSLEGKLYEQYF	TGTGCCAGCAGCCTCGAGGGTAAACTCTACGAGCAGTACTTC	TRBJ2-7	TRBV4-2	many	-
CASSLFPPLQGYETQYF	TGTGCCAGCAGTTTATTCCCTCCGCTGCAGGGGTACGAGACCCAGTACTTC	TRBJ2-5	TRBV28	-	-
CASSENEKLFF	TGTGCCAGCAGTGAAAATGAAAAACTGTTTTTT	TRBJ1-4	TRBV6-1	many	-
CASSPTPRGELFF	TGTGCCAGCAGCCCGACCCCGAGGGGGGAGCTGTTTTTT	TRBJ2-2	TRBV7-9	few	-
CASSERASVGYKEQFF	TGTGCCAGCAGTGAAAGGGCTAGCGTAGGTTACAAAGAGCAGTTCTTC	TRBJ2-1	TRBV6-1	-	-
CASSYGQGKVETQYF	TGTGCCAGCAGTTACGGGCAGGGAAAAGTGGAGACCCAGTACTTC	TRBJ2-5	TRBV6-2/TRBV6-3	many	-
CVSSLAPGKAGELFF	TGCGTCAGCAGCTTGGCTCCGGGGAAGGCCGGGGAGCTGTTTTTT	TRBJ2-2	TRBV5-1	-	-
CAISDVGISGFNEQFF	TGTGCCATCAGTGACGTAGGGATTAGCGGATTCAATGAGCAGTTCTTC	TRBJ2-1	TRBV10-3	-	-
CVSSRPGRPYEKLFF	TGTGTCAGCAGCCGCCCAGGGAGGCCGTATGAAAAACTGTTTTTT	TRBJ1-4	TRBV6-2/TRBV6-3	-	-
CASSLTSGSSGEQYF	TGTGCCAGCAGCTTGACTAGCGGGAGTTCGGGCGAGCAGTACTTC	TRBJ2-7	TRBV5-4	-	TRBD2
CASNSRSSNQPQHF	TGTGCCAGCAACTCCAGATCGAGCAATCAGCCCCAACATTTT	TRBJ1-5	TRBV6-2/TRBV6-3	-	-
CASSSGQDTGELFF	TGTGCCAGCAGCTCTGGACAGGACACCGGGGAGCTGTTTTTT	TRBJ2-2	TRBV5-5	many	TRBD1
CASSYTGTSTEAFF	TGTGCCAGCAGCTATACAGGGACTTCGACTGAAGCTTTCTTT	TRBJ1-1	TRBV7-9	-	-
CASRLVGGVVEQFF	TGTGCCAGCAGACTAGTCGGGGGGGTGGTCGAGCAGTTCTTC	TRBJ2-1	TRBV6-5	-	TRBD2
CASSSGGQGRDTQYF	TGTGCCAGCAGCTCGGGCGGGCAGGGGCGAGATACGCAGTATTTT	TRBJ2-3	TRBV7-8	many	-
CASSTTGSGVAYEQYF	TGTGCCAGCAGCACTACAGGGAGCGGGGTGGCCTACGAGCAGTACTTC	TRBJ2-7	TRBV11-2	many	-
CAWSVIAGVNTGELFF	TGTGCCTGGAGTGTGATAGCGGGGGTGAACACCGGGGAGCTGTTTTTT	TRBJ2-2	TRBV30	-	TRBD2
CASSLANEGASGTGELFF	TGTGCCAGCAGCTTGGCCAATGAGGGGGCGTCGGGCACCGGGGAGCTGTTTTTT	TRBJ2-2	TRBV5-6	-	TRBD1
CASSTWTGPKVSGQYF	TGTGCCAGCAGTACCTGGACAGGGCCAAAAGTGAGCGGGCAGTACTTC	TRBJ2-7	TRBV6-5	-	TRBD1
CASSSSIYGYTF	TGTGCCAGCAGCTCAAGCATCTATGGCTACACCTTC	TRBJ1-2	TRBV7-9	-	-
CASSSRQAYEQYF	TGTGCCAGCAGCTCCCGACAGGCCTACGAGCAGTACTTC	TRBJ2-7	TRBV5-6	-	-
CASCRRQGISDQPQHF	TGTGCCAGCTGTCGGCGACAGGGAATTAGCGATCAGCCCCAGCATTTT	TRBJ1-5	TRBV6-1	once	TRBD1
CSVRDLPVREQYF	TGCAGCGTAAGGGACTTACCTGTCCGGGAGCAGTACTTC	TRBJ2-7	TRBV29-1	-	-
CASSYLRNEQFF	TGTGCCAGCAGTTACCTAAGGAATGAGCAGTTCTTC	TRBJ2-1	TRBV6-2/TRBV6-3	many	-
CASSQDRGRELFF	TGCGCCAGCAGCCAAGATCGGGGTCGGGAGCTGTTTTTT	TRBJ2-2	TRBV4-3	many	-
CSAGHRTTNTEAFF	TGCAGCGCGGGACACCGAACGACGAACACTGAAGCTTTCTTT	TRBJ1-1	TRBV29-1	many	-
CVSSSTGAGNQPQHF	TGTGTCAGTAGTTCGACAGGGGCGGGCAATCAGCCCCAGCATTTT	TRBJ1-5	TRBV6-6	-	TRBD1
CAWAHSGPNVLTF	TGTGCCTGGGCGCACTCTGGGCCCAACGTCCTGACTTTC	TRBJ2-6	TRBV30	-	-
CASCYGLSGSYNEHFF	TGTGCCAGCTGTTATGGCCTCAGCGGCTCCTACAATGAGCACTTCTTC	TRBJ2-1	TRBV6-2/TRBV6-3	-	-
CASSKTGTGHSYEQYF	TGTGCCAGCAGCAAAACCGGGACAGGGCATTCCTACGAGCAGTACTTC	TRBJ2-7	TRBV11-1	many	TRBD1
CASSLMKGLAPNEQFF	TGCGCCAGCAGCTTGATGAAGGGACTAGCGCCCAATGAGCAGTTCTTC	TRBJ2-1	TRBV5-1	-	TRBD2
CASSTTGTEYNEQFF	TGCGCCAGCAGCACAACCGGGACTGAGTACAATGAGCAGTTCTTC	TRBJ2-1	TRBV5-1	-	-
CASSLPAGTQYF	TGTGCCAGCAGTTTACCGGCGGGGACCCAGTACTTC	TRBJ2-5	TRBV12-3/TRBV12-4	many	-
CASSSRDGRMNTEAFF	TGTGCCAGCAGCTCCCGGGACGGGAGGATGAACACTGAAGCTTTCTTT	TRBJ1-1	TRBV14	-	-
CASSRADSGGNQPQHF	TGTGCCAGCAGCCGTGCCGACAGCGGAGGCAATCAGCCCCAGCATTTT	TRBJ1-5	TRBV5-6	-	-
CASSLQAGANEQFF	TGTGCCAGCAGCTTACAAGCGGGAGCTAATGAGCAGTTCTTC	TRBJ2-1	TRBV7-2	-	TRBD2
CASARDGVETQYF	TGTGCCAGCGCCCGGGACGGCGTAGAGACCCAGTACTTC	TRBJ2-5	TRBV6-2/TRBV6-3	many	-
CASSEEWGEQFF	TGTGCCAGCAGTGAAGAATGGGGGGAGCAGTTCTTC	TRBJ2-1	TRBV2	-	-